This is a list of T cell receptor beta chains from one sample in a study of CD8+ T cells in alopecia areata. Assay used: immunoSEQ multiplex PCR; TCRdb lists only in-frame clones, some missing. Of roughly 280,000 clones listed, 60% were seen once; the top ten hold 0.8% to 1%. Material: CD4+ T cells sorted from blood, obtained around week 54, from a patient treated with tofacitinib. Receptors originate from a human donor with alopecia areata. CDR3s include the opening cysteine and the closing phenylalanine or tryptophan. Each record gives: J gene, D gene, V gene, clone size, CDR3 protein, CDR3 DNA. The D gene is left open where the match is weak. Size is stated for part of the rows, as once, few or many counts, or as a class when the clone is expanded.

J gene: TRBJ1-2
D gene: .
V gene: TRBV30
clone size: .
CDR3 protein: CAWNGGSNYGYTF
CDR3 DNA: TGTGCCTGGAATGGAGGGTCAAACTATGGCTACACCTTC

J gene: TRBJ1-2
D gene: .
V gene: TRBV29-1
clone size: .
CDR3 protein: CSVGTGFGYTF
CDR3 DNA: TGCAGCGTTGGTACAGGGTTTGGCTACACCTTC

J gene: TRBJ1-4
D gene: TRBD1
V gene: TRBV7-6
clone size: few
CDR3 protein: CASSLTGITEKLFF
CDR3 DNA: TGTGCCAGCAGCTTGACAGGGATCACTGAAAAACTGTTTTTT

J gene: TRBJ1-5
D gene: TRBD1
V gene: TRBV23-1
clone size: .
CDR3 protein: CASSQSDRVGNQPQHF
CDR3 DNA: TGCGCCAGCAGTCAATCCGACAGGGTAGGCAATCAGCCCCAGCATTTT

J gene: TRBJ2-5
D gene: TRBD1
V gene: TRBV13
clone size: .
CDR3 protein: CASSRPGQGRETQYF
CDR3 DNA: TGTGCCAGCAGCCGGCCGGGACAGGGGCGAGAGACCCAGTACTTC

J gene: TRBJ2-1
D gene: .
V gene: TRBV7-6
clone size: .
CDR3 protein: CASSLSGSYNEQFF
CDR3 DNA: TGTGCCAGCAGCCTCTCGGGGTCCTACAATGAGCAGTTCTTC

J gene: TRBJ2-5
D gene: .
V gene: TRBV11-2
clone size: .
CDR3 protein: CASSLDARGIETQYF
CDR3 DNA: TGTGCCAGCAGCTTAGATGCTCGGGGTATTGAGACCCAGTACTTC

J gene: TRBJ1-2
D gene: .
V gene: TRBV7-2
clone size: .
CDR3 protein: CASSLAKEYGYTF
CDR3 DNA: TGTGCCAGCAGCTTAGCGAAGGAGTATGGCTACACCTTC

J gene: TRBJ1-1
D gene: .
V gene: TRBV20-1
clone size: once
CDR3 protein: CSARGFAEAFF
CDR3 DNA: TGCAGTGCTAGAGGGTTCGCTGAAGCTTTCTTT

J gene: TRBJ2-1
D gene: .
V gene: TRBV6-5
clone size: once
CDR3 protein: CASSRRGIPYNEQFF
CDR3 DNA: TGTGCCAGCAGTCGTCGGGGTATTCCCTACAATGAGCAGTTCTTC

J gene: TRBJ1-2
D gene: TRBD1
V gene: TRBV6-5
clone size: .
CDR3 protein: CASSRDRVDGYTF
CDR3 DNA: TGTGCCAGCAGCCGCGACAGGGTGGATGGCTACACCTTC

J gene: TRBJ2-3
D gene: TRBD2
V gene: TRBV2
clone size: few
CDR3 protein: CASKYLAGETDTQYF
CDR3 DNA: TGTGCCAGCAAGTATCTAGCGGGGGAAACAGATACGCAGTATTTT

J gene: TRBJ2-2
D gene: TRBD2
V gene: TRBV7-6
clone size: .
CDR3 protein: CASSLQTSGGLNTGELFF
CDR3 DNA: TGTGCCAGCAGCTTACAGACTAGCGGGGGGCTAAACACCGGGGAGCTGTTTTTT

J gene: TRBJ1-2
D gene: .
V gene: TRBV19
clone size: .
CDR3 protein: CASSISINYGYTF
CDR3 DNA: TGTGCCAGTAGTATCTCGATAAACTATGGCTACACCTTC

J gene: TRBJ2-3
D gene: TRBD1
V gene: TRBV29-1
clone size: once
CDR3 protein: CSADRGRDTQYF
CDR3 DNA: TGCAGCGCCGACAGGGGCCGAGATACGCAGTATTTT

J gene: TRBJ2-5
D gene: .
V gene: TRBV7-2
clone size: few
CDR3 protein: CASSRLAFQETQYF
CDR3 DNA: TGTGCCAGCAGCCGGCTAGCTTTCCAAGAGACCCAGTACTTC

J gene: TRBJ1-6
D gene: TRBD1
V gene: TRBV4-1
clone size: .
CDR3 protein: CASSQGLGTDYNSPLHF
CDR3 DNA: TGCGCCAGCAGCCAAGGACTCGGGACAGATTATAATTCACCCCTCCACTTT

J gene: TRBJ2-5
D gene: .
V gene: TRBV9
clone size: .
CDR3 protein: CASSDTPTKETQYF
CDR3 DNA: TGTGCCAGCAGCGACACCCCTACCAAAGAGACCCAGTACTTC

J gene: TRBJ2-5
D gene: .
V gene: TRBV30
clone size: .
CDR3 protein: CAWNRGGAQETQYF
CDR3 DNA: TGTGCCTGGAATCGAGGCGGGGCCCAGGAGACCCAGTACTTC

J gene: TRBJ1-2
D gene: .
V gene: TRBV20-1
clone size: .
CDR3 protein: CSAQEGYTF
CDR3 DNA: TGCAGTGCCCAGGAGGGCTACACCTTC

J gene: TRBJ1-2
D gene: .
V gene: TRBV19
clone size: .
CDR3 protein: CASSFRTEPYGYTF
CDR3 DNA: TGTGCCAGTAGTTTTCGGACGGAACCCTATGGCTACACCTTC

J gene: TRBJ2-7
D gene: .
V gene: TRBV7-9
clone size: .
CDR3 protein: CASSLIAYEQYF
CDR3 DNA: TGTGCCAGCAGCTTAATCGCATACGAGCAGTACTTC

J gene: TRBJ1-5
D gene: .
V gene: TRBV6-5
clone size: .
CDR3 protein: CASTKRANSNQPQHF
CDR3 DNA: TGTGCCAGCACAAAGCGGGCTAATAGCAATCAGCCCCAGCATTTT

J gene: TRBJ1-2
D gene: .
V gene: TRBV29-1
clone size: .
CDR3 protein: CSVEVSTDRGYTF
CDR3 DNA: TGCAGCGTTGAAGTGAGTACAGATCGGGGCTACACCTTC

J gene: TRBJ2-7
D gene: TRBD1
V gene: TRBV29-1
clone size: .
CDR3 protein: CSVAPRQGAPFGNYEQYF
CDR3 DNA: TGCAGCGTTGCTCCTAGACAGGGCGCACCTTTCGGGAACTACGAGCAGTACTTC

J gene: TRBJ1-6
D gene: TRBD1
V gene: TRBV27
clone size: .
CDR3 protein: CASSFLTPLGQGNSPLHF
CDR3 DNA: TGTGCCAGCAGTTTCTTAACCCCGCTCGGACAGGGGAATTCACCCCTCCACTTT

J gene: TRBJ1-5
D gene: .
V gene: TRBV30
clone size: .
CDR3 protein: CAWSVSSNQPQHF
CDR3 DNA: TGTGCCTGGAGTGTGAGCAGCAATCAGCCCCAGCATTTT

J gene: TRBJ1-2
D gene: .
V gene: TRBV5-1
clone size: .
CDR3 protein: CASSGTRRGTKNYGYTF
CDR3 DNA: TGCGCCAGCAGTGGAACGCGGCGGGGGACGAAGAACTATGGCTACACCTTC

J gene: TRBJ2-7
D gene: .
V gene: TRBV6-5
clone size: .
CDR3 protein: CASSYKQAAYEQYF
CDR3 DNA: TGTGCCAGCAGTTATAAACAGGCCGCCTACGAGCAGTACTTC

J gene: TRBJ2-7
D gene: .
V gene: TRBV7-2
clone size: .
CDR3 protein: CASSFYYEQYF
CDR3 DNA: TGTGCCAGCAGCTTTTACTACGAGCAGTACTTC

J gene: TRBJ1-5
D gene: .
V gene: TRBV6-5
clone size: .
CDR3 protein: CASSYSGGEGQPQHF
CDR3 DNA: TGTGCCAGCAGTTACTCAGGGGGAGAAGGTCAGCCCCAGCATTTT

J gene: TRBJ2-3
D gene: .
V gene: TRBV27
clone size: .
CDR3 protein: CASSFWKDTQYF
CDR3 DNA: TGTGCCAGCAGTTTCTGGAAGGATACGCAGTATTTT

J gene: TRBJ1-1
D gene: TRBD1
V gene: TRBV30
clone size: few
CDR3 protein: CAWVPTKIGQDEAFF
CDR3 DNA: TGTGCCTGGGTCCCGACAAAAATCGGACAGGACGAAGCTTTCTTT

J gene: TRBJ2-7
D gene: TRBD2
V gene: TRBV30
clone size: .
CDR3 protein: CAWEKRGGPEKQYF
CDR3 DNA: TGTGCCTGGGAGAAGCGGGGGGGCCCGGAGAAGCAGTACTTC

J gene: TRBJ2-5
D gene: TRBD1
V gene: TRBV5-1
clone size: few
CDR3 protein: CASSLEPQGEETQYF
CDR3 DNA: TGCGCCAGCAGCTTGGAACCGCAGGGGGAAGAGACCCAGTACTTC

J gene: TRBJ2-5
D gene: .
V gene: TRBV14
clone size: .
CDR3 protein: CASSQVVETQYF
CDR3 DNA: TGTGCCAGCAGCCAAGTCGTCGAGACCCAGTACTTC

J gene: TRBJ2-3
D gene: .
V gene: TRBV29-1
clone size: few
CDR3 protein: CSVGGGQADTQYF
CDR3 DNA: TGCAGCGTTGGTGGGGGGCAGGCAGATACGCAGTATTTT

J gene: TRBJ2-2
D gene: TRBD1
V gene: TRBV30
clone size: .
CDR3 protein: CAWRSAGGTGELFF
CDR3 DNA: TGTGCCTGGAGATCTGCAGGGGGCACCGGGGAGCTGTTTTTT

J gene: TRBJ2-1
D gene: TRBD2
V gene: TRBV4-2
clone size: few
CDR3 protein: CASSQDFALAGASNEQFF
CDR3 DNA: TGTGCCAGCAGCCAAGATTTCGCCCTAGCGGGGGCATCTAATGAGCAGTTCTTC

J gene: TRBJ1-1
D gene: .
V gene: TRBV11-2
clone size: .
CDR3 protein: CASSSRESTEAFF
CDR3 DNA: TGTGCCAGCAGCTCACGGGAGAGCACTGAAGCTTTCTTT

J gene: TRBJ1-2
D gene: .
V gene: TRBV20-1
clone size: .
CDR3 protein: CSATGSAGYTF
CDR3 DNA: TGCAGTGCGACGGGCTCGGCCGGCTACACCTTC

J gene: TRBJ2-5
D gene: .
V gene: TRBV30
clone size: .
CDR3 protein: CAWSGLRGQTQYF
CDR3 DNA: TGTGCCTGGAGTGGACTGAGGGGACAGACCCAGTACTTC

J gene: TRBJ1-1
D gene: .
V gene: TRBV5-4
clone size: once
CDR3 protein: CASSFVNQPEAFF
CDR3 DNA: TGTGCCAGCAGCTTTGTTAACCAGCCTGAAGCTTTCTTT

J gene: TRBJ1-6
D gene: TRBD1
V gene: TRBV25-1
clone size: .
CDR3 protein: CATQVPGQESPLHF
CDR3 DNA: TGTGCCACACAAGTTCCGGGACAGGAATCACCCCTCCACTTT

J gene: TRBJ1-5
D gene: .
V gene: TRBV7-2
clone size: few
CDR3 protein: CASSLNNQPQHF
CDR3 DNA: TGTGCCAGCAGTTTGAACAATCAGCCCCAGCATTTT